This T cell receptor beta chain was sequenced in a study of cytotoxic CD8 clonotypes in ibrutinib-treated CLL. At the level of the study: Results showed approximately 25 partial and 2 complete responses; following median about 68 months, roughly 15 remained remitted, roughly 12 advanced.

Data came from immunoSEQ multiplex PCR; TCRdb stores just in-frame clones and leaves some out. The table includes under 200,000 clones, roughly 86% detected once. The clonotype originates from a human donor with chronic lymphocytic leukemia. The sample was PBMCs, taken after 12 months of ibrutinib treatment.

CDR3 nucleotide sequence: TGTGCCAGCAGCTTAGTACCAGCCGGTCTAAGGACAGAAACCTACGAGCAGTACTTC. It specifies CASSLVPAGLRTETYEQYF. The chain combines TRBV11-2 with TRBJ2-7, with D possibly TRBD1 on 6 matching bases. CDR1 is SGHAT, CDR2 FQNNGV, per germline. Between the trimmed V and J ends, which lost 1 base and 2 bases, there was a span of 24 bases. The CDR3 is 19 amino acids. Filled out from reference TRBV11-2 and TRBJ2-7, the complete variable domain reads EAGVAQSPRYKIIEKRQSVAFWCNPISGHATLYWYQQILGQGPKLLIQFQNNGVVDDSQLPKDRFSAERLKGVDSTLKIQPAKLEDSAVYLCASSLVPAGLRTETYEQYFGPGTRLTVT.